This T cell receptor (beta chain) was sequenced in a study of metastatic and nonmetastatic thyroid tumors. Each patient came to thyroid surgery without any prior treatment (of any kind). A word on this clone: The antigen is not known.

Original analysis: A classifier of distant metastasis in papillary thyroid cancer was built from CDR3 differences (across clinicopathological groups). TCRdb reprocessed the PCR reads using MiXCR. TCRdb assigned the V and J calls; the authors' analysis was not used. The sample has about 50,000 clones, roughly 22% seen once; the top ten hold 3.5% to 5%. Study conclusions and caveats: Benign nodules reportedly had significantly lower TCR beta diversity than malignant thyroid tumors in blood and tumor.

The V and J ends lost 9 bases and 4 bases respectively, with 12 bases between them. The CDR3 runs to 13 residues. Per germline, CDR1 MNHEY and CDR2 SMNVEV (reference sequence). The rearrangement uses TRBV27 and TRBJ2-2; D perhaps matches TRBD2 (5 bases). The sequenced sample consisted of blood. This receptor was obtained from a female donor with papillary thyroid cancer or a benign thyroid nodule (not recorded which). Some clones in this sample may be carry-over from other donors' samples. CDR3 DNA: TGTGCCAGTCTCCAGGCGGGCACCGGGGAGCTGTTTTTT. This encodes CASLQAGTGELFF.